The clone carrying this T cell receptor beta chain was picked up a small number of times. The antigen remains unidentified. This entry comes from a study of cytomegalovirus exposure and HLA in healthy donors. Whole-study results and caveats: In the analysis, some V segments, TRBV6-2 and TRBV6-3 included, were excluded as indistinguishable.

The CDR3 contains 17 residues. J lost 1 base, V lost 3 bases, and 13 bases had no gene match. From germline, CDR1 is SGDLS and CDR2 YYNGEE. 13 Jbeta primers and 60 Vbeta primers were used for the PCR. Original data processing: Later, an analysis found 80 million or so unique TCR beta chains, and about 10 million of these were shared. TCRdb's table, derived via immunoSEQ multiplex PCR, lists solely in-frame clones and lacks some. The V and J calls and clone size are taken from that table; D and trimming were inferred from the DNA. The sample has about 150,000 clones, approximately 81% seen once; the top ten hold roughly 2.5%.

The material sequenced was PBMCs. The clonotype originates from a boy younger than 10 in good health and CMV-seronegative. This chain uses TRBV9 with TRBJ2-7; TRBD1 matches at 7 bases. The CDR3 DNA reads TGTGCCAGCAGCGACGGACAGGCCCCCGACCCTTCCTACGAGCAGTACTTC. Translation: CASSDGQAPDPSYEQYF.